The following is a TCR beta chain sequence with its context. Its antigen remains undetermined. There are no base qualities to consult, and no much larger clone falls within one base. The collaborating institutions used their own protocols to collect whole blood in K2EDTA tubes. For TCRbeta analysis, collaborator samples were shipped as frozen whole blood, as isolated PBMCs, or as DNA extracted from either sample type. The data were obtained in a study of blood T cell repertoires in COVID-19 (dated by TCRdb to between 2020 and 2021). Describing the broader study: Collaborator samples came from the United States, Italy and Spain and covered acute and convalescent phases of COVID-19. The prospective study material was composed of cDNA or gDNA derived from T cells, B-cell-depleted T cells, or PBMCs. Deeply sampled blood TCRbeta repertoires from subjects exposed to, actively infected with, or recovered from COVID-19 were included in the dataset. The repertoires were made available in a free public database intended to serve as a resource for research on the immune response to SARS-CoV-2. The samples were drawn from two sources: the first 160 participants of the ongoing ImmuneRACE study, and 950 to 1,500 subjects contributed by 6 global collaborators. Sample metadata almost always included a de-identified subject ID, COVID-19 status, age in years and sex. Where available, HLA class I and class II types were obtained from metadata supplied by the sample provider rather than from assay-based typing. General findings and caveats noted by the study authors: The amount of clinical and demographic metadata varied by source and participant and was provided uncurated.

Counted from cysteine to phenylalanine, this CDR3 has 15 amino acids. Only the CDR3 region is kept as DNA, spanning 45 bases read in frame from base 1. Trimming takes 4 bases from V and 0 bases from J, and the germline ends sit 13 bases apart. The germline V gene yields MNHEY for CDR1 and SVGEGT for CDR2. The immunoSEQ Assay, a bias-controlled multiplex PCR, was used to amplify TCRbeta CDR3 regions from genomic DNA. The study's own analysis went as follows. Nucleated cell counts per sample were estimated from amplification of reference gene primers within the assay. To quantify the absolute abundance of each unique TCRbeta CDR3 rearrangement, sequence reads were collapsed and filtered. For each sample, productive Simpson clonality was calculated as the square root of Simpson's diversity index over productive rearrangements. Held by TCRdb, this immuneACCESS table contains in-frame sequences only and omits some clones. Under half of the omission traces to an unresolved V gene where checked; the cause of the rest is unknown. V, J and clone size were drawn from that table, and D and trimming were deduced from the DNA. The sample contains some 150,000 clones, 84% of them found a single time. The ten largest make up around 9.8% of the sample.

The chain is encoded by TRBV6-2 or TRBV6-3 joined to TRBJ2-7; TRBD2 is a weak D gene call, 5 bases matching. Sequences were obtained from peripheral blood. The source of this sequence is a woman aged 45-59 years with acute or convalescent COVID-19. DNA sequence: TGTGCCAGCAGTTCCCGACCGGCGGGCTCCTACGAGCAGTACTTC. Its translation is CASSSRPAGSYEQYF.